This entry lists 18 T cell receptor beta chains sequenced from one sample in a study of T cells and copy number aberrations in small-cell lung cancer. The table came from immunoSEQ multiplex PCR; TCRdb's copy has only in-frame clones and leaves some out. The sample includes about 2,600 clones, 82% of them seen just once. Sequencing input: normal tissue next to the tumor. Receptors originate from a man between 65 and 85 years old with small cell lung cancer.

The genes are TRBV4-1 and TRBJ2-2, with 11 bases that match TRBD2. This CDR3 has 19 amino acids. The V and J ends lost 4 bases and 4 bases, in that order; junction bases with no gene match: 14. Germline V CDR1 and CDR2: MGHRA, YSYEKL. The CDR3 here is CASSRPLAGDISGTGELFF. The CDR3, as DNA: TGCGCCAGCAGCCGACCACTAGCGGGGGATATTTCCGGCACCGGGGAGCTGTTTTTT.

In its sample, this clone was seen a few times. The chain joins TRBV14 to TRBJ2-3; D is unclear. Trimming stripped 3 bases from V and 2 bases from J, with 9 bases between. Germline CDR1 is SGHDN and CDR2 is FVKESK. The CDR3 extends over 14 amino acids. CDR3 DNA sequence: TGTGCCAGCAGCCAGTTCCTCCCCACAGATACGCAGTATTTT. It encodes CASSQFLPTDTQYF.

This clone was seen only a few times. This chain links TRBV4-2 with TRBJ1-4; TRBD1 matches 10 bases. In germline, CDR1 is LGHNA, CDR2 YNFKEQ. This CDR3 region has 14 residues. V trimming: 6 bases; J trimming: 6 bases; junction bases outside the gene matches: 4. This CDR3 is CASRTGTGDEKLFF. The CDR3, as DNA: TGTGCCAGCAGAACCGGGACAGGGGATGAAAAACTGTTTTTT.

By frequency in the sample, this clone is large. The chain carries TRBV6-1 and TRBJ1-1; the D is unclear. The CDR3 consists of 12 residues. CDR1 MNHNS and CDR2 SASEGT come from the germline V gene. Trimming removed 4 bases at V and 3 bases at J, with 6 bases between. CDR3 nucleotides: TGTGCCAGCAGTGGAGGACACACTGAAGCTTTCTTT. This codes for CASSGGHTEAFF.

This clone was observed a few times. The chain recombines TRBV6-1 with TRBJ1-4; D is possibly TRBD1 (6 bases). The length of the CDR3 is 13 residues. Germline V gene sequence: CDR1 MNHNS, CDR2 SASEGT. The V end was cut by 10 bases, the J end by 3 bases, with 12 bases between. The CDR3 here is CATTGPANEKLFF. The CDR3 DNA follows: TGTGCCACTACAGGGCCGGCTAATGAAAAACTGTTTTTT.

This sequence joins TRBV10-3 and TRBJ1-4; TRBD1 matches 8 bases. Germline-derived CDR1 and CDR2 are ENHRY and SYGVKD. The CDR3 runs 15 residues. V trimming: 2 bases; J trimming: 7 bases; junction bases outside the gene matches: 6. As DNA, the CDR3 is TGTGCCATCAGTGAGGTCGGGACAGGCGCTGAAAAACTGTTTTTT. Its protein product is CAISEVGTGAEKLFF.

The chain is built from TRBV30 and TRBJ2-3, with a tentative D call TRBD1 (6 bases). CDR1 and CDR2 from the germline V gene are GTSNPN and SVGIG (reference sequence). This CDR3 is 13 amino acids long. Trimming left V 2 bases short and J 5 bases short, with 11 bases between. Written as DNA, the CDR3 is TGTGCCTGGAGTAAACAGGGTCGAGATACGCAGTATTTT. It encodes CAWSKQGRDTQYF.

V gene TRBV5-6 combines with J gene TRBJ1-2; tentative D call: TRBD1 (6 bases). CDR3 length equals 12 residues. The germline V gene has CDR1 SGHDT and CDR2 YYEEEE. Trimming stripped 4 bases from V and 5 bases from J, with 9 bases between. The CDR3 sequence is CASSRQGYGYTF. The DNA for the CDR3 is TGTGCCAGCAGCCGGCAGGGGTATGGCTACACCTTC.

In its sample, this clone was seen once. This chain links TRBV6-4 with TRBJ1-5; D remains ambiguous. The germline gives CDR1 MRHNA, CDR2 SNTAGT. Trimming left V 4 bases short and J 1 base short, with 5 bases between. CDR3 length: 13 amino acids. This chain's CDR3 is CASSADSNQPQHF. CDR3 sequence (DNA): TGTGCCAGCAGTGCCGACAGCAATCAGCCCCAGCATTTT.

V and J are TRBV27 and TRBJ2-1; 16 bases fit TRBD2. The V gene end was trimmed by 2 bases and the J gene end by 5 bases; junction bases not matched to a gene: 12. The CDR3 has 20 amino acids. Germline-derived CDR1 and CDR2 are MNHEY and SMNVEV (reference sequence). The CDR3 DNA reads TGTGCCAGCAGTTTAGCGGGACTAGCGGGAGGGAGGATACGAGACAATGAGCAGTTCTTC. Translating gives CASSLAGLAGGRIRDNEQFF.

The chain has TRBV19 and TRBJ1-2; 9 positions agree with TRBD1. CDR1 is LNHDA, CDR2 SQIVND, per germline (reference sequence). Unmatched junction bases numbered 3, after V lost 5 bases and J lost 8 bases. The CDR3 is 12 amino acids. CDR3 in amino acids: CASSLGTGGYTF. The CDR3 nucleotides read TGTGCCAGTAGTCTAGGGACAGGGGGCTACACCTTC.

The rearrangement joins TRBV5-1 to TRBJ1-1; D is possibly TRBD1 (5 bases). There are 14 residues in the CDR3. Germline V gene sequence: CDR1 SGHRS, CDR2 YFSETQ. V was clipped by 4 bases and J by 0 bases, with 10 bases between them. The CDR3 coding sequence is TGCGCCAGCAGCGTCCGGGGCCTGAACACTGAAGCTTTCTTT. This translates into CASSVRGLNTEAFF.

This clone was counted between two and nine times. CDR3 coding DNA: TGCAGCGTTTTCCTAGCGGCTATATACAATGAGCAGTTCTTC. Translated: CSVFLAAIYNEQFF. The rearrangement joins TRBV29-1 to TRBJ2-1, with 7 bases identical to TRBD2. Germline CDR1 reads SQVTM; CDR2 reads ANQGSEA. The CDR3 sequence is 14 residues long. Trimming took 5 bases from V and 4 from J; bases not matched to a gene: 8.

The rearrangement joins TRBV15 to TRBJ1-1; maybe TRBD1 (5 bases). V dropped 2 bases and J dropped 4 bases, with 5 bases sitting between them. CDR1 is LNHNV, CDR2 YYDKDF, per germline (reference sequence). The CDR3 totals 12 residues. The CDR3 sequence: CATSRQGTEAFF. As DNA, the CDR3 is TGTGCCACCAGCAGACAGGGCACTGAAGCTTTCTTT.

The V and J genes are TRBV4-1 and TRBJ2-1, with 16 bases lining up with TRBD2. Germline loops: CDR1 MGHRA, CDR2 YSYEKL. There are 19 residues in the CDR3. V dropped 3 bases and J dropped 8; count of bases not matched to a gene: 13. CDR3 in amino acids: CASSHPGLAGGTDLDEQFF. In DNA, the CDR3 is TGCGCCAGCAGCCACCCGGGACTAGCGGGAGGGACGGATCTCGATGAGCAGTTCTTC.

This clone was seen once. The CDR3 region has the DNA TGTGCCAGCAGGGCAACACTGGGCGAGACCCAGTACTTC. It translates to CASRATLGETQYF. This chain links TRBV7-9 with TRBJ2-5; D is uncertain. Germline CDR1 is SEHNR and CDR2 is FQNEAQ (reference sequence). The CDR3 spans 13 residues. V gave up 6 bases and J gave up 5 bases, with 13 bases separating them. The full variable domain, its missing parts supplied by reference TRBV7-9 and TRBJ2-5, is DTGVSQNPRHKITKRGQNVTFRCDPISEHNRLYWYRQTLGQGPEFLTYFQNEAQLEKSRLLSDRFSAERPKGSFSTLEIQRTEQGDSAMYLCASRATLGETQYFGPGTRLLVL.

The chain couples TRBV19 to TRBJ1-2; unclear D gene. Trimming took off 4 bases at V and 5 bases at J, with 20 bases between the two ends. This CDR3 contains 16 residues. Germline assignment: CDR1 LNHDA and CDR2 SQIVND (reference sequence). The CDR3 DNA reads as TGTGCCAGTAGTAGGGCGGCAGCCGGAGAGGGATATGGCTACACCTTC. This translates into CASSRAAAGEGYGYTF.

CDR3 residues: CAWSVPGQIAGVHGYTF. The CDR3 nucleotides read TGTGCCTGGAGTGTCCCCGGCCAGATCGCAGGGGTGCATGGCTACACCTTC. This chain links TRBV30 with TRBJ1-2; D might be TRBD1 (6 bases). The germline V gene encodes CDR1 GTSNPN and CDR2 SVGIG (reference sequence). The CDR3 is 17 amino acids. Trimming cost V 0 bases and J 6 bases, with 23 bases left between them.